This T cell receptor (beta chain) originates from a study of blood T cell repertoires in COVID-19. For the study at large: In each case, the material was cDNA or gDNA derived from T cells, B-cell-depleted T cells, or PBMCs.

Profiling relied on immunoSEQ multiplex PCR, and the TCRdb table lists in-frame clones only, not all of them. Among approximately 160,000 clones listed, roughly 84% were seen once. The count of this clone is one. This TCR was recovered from a young man with active or convalescent COVID-19. Input material: peripheral blood.

The CDR3 DNA reads as TGTGCCAGCAGCCAAGGGCAATACAATGAGCAGTTCTTC. Translation: CASSQGQYNEQFF. This chain links TRBV4-2 with TRBJ2-1; D not resolved. The CDR3 is 13 amino acids. The V gene's germline CDR1 is LGHNA and CDR2 YNFKEQ. Trimming took off 1 base at V and 4 bases at J, with 5 bases between the two ends.